What follows describes a single T cell receptor beta chain. TCRdb keeps only in-frame clones here, not all; method: immunoSEQ multiplex PCR. The sample records about 150,000 clones, more than 65% being singletons. The CDR3 is 15 residues long. Germline V gene data show CDR1 as KGHSH and CDR2 as LQKENI. Between the trimmed V and J ends, which lost 1 base and 6 bases, there was a span of 12 bases. The source of the sample is a study of blood T cell repertoires in COVID-19. The TCR sequence derives from a woman aged 50 to 60 in a cohort sampled during active or convalescent COVID-19. The chain links TRBV18 to TRBJ1-4, with D possibly TRBD1 on 6 matching bases. Sequenced sample: peripheral blood. CDR3 nucleotide sequence: TGTGCCAGCTCACCACAGCAGGGGATTTATGAAAAACTGTTTTTT. Translated, it gives CASSPQQGIYEKLFF.